This TCR beta chain was recorded in a study of blood T cell repertoires in COVID-19 (dated by TCRdb to 2020 to 2022). With regard to the full study: Collaborator samples came from the United States, Italy and Spain and covered acute and convalescent phases of COVID-19. The prospective study material was composed of cDNA or gDNA derived from T cells, B-cell-depleted T cells, or PBMCs. Subjects who had been exposed to COVID-19, were actively infected with it, or had recovered from it provided the deeply sampled blood TCRbeta repertoires that made up the dataset. The repertoires were released in a freely available public database meant as a resource for research on the immune response to SARS-CoV-2. The samples were drawn from two sources: the first 160 participants of the ongoing ImmuneRACE study, and 950 to 1,500 subjects contributed by 6 global collaborators. The sample metadata nearly always contained a de-identified subject ID, COVID-19 status, age in years and sex. Where available, HLA class I and class II types were taken from metadata supplied by the sample provider and were not determined by assay-based typing. The full study reports these points: How much clinical and demographic metadata was included differed by source and by participant, and the metadata was provided uncurated.

TCRbeta CDR3 regions were amplified from genomic DNA by means of the immunoSEQ Assay, a bias-controlled multiplex PCR. Turning to the authors' computational methods: Within the assay, amplification of reference gene primers was used to estimate how many nucleated cells each sample contained. To quantify the absolute abundance of each unique TCRbeta CDR3 rearrangement, sequence reads were collapsed and filtered. Productive Simpson clonality was computed per sample as the square root of Simpson's diversity index over productive rearrangements. The table was pulled from immuneACCESS by TCRdb, which kept in-frame rearrangements only. Such tables lose some clones; where checked, under half of the loss comes from unresolved V genes, and the rest has no known cause. V and J calls plus clone size are reproduced from that table; the DNA served to infer D and trimming. For this sample the table gives about 220,000 clones, of which roughly 90% were detected only once. Roughly 3.4% of the sample is taken by the ten largest.

Participants in the prospective study were aged 18 to 89 years, lived in more than 20 United States geographic areas, and enrolled through a virtual design. In the prospective study, participants were assigned to cohorts based on the clinical history participants reported in a screening survey and a study questionnaire. Each participant in the prospective study had whole blood, serum and a nasopharyngeal or oropharyngeal swab collected by mobile phlebotomists. Additional blood draws and questionnaires over an approximately two-month period could optionally be provided by prospective study participants. Blood samples from the prospective study were shipped frozen or at room temperature prior to DNA extraction. Details on this clone: It has no known antigen specificity. Qualities for individual bases were not recorded, and no much larger clone is one base off.

The sequence came from a woman in her 40s with acute COVID-19. The material sequenced was PBMCs or T cells enriched from blood (not recorded which).

The nucleotides are TGTGCCAGCAGTCCCCCCACGGGAGGGTATGGCTACACCTTC. Its coded protein is CASSPPTGGYGYTF. The chain is encoded by TRBV28 joined to TRBJ1-2; no D gene can be assigned with confidence. Between the V and J ends, shortened by 5 bases and 5 bases respectively, the junction contains 15 bases. According to the germline V gene, CDR1 reads MDHEN and CDR2 reads SYDVKM. The CDR3, from cysteine to phenylalanine, totals 14 residues. Only CDR3 DNA is held: 42 bases, read in frame from base 1.